This T cell receptor beta chain appears in the sequencing data of a study of B cell selection in AIRE deficiency (dated by TCRdb to about 2019). Study-level background: Researchers compared TCRbeta repertoires of sorted blood CD4+ conventional T cells and regulatory T cells in AIRE-deficient patients with those in healthy controls. The TCR-sequenced cohort comprised roughly 5 AIRE-deficient APECED patients and roughly 5 healthy control donors.

Regulatory T cells were sorted as cells that were CD4+CD25hiCD127low/negative. The control samples were obtained from healthy donors who were not related to the patients. Tconv and Treg cells for TCRbeta sequencing were sorted on a FACSAria flow cytometer. Sorted cells were collected into 5-ml round-bottom polystyrene tubes, and dry cell pellets were frozen at -80°C before sequencing. Its CDR3 holds 14 amino acids, cysteine through phenylalanine. The retained sequence is limited to the CDR3, 42 bases, with the frame set at the first base. V is shortened by 6 bases, J by 2 bases, and the region joining them spans 14 bases. The CDR1 and CDR2 encoded by the germline V gene are SGHTA and FQGNSA. This clone occurred once. Its antigen remains unidentified. No clone much larger than this one lies a single base away; base qualities are absent. The immunoSEQ platform was used to sequence the TCRbeta chain. In the source study's methods: Around 5.9x10^4 distinct TCRbeta sequences from patients and 9.56x10^4 from healthy donors were obtained from pooled Treg repertoires. Treg TCRbeta sequences found in two or more individuals were defined as public, and these public Treg TCRbeta sequences were then searched for in Tconv repertoires. To test for differences between groups, Mann-Whitney U tests with Bonferroni-Dunn correction were run in GraphPad Prism 7.03. The clones in this table, taken by TCRdb from immuneACCESS, are in-frame only. Not every clone is retained; where verified, under half of the shortfall comes from an unresolved V gene, and the cause of the rest is unknown. The DNA was the basis for D and trimming; V, J and clone size are from that table. For this sample the table gives some 25,000 clones, of which about 90% were detected only once. The ten largest clonotypes hold approximately 1.1% of the sample.

Findings and caveats that apply to the study as a whole: Only TCRbeta chains were sequenced, and about a third of the Treg sequences shared among healthy donors were also detected in healthy Tconv cells, possibly owing to differing TCRalpha chains. Approximately 31% of the Treg TCRbeta sequences shared among healthy donors turned up in patient Tconv cells, suggesting that Treg-biased clones are diverted into the Tconv compartment. In terms of TCRBV gene usage, CDR3 length and TCR diversity, Tconv and Treg cells from AIRE-deficient patients looked similar to Tconv and Treg cells from healthy donors. Of under 4,500 shared Treg TCRbeta sequences, 30% to 40% were shared only among healthy donors and over 8% only among patients, suggesting less efficient Treg selection without AIRE. Shared Treg sequences had shorter CDR3s, which reflects a bias toward rearrangements containing few non-templated nucleotide insertions.

This TCR came from a human donor in good health. Material: CD4+CD25+ Tregs sorted from PBMCs. The V gene is TRBV7-2 and the J gene is TRBJ2-7, with no confident D gene call. The sequenced DNA is TGTGCCAGCAGTTACTGGCAAAACCCCTACGAGCAGTACTTC. This sequence encodes CASSYWQNPYEQYF. Outside the CDR3, residues come from the reference TRBV7-2 and TRBJ2-7 proteins, so the full variable domain is: GAGVSQSPSNKVTEKGKDVELRCDPISGHTALYWYRQSLGQGLEFLIYFQGNSAPDKSGLPSDRFSAERTGGSVSTLTIQRTQQEDSAVYLCASSYWQNPYEQYFGPGTRLTVT.